This record covers a single T cell receptor (beta chain). The data were obtained in a study of blood T cell repertoires in COVID-19. Turning to the study itself: Acute-phase and convalescent COVID-19 samples originated in the United States, Italy and Spain. Sources were T cells, B-cell-depleted T cells, or PBMCs; the material itself was cDNA or gDNA.

V was pared by 5 bases and J by 3 bases, with 8 bases between. Germline lookup yields CDR1 KGHSH and CDR2 LQKENI. The CDR3 totals 13 residues. As processed by the authors: Reference gene primer amplification gave estimated nucleated cell counts. Here immunoSEQ multiplex PCR was the method, and the copy in TCRdb shows in-frame clones only, minus some. That table gives V, J and clone size, and the DNA gave D and trimming. Of approximately 150,000 clones in the sample, more than 75% are singletons; the top ten hold under 5.5%. The gene calls are TRBV18 and TRBJ1-5; possible D gene TRBD1, 5 bases. The receptor was isolated from a human donor in a cohort sampled during active COVID-19. The source material was peripheral blood. The CDR3, as DNA: TGTGCCAGCTCATTGGACAACAATCAGCCCCAGCATTTT. Its protein is CASSLDNNQPQHF.